Following are 26 T cell receptor beta chains from one sample sequenced in a study of a mutant IDH1 vaccine in newly diagnosed glioma. No antigen has been identified for these receptors. Time point specified: week 23, last vaccination. One vaccine dose held 300 ug of mutant IDH1 20-mer peptide and came with topical imiquimod. Profiling relied on immunoSEQ multiplex PCR, and the TCRdb table lists in-frame clones only, not all of them. Of roughly 30,000 clones detected, roughly 80% appear once; the ten largest clones hold over 15%. The sample was PBMCs, taken from a glioma patient whose treatment included an IDH1 peptide vaccine. The receptors here all came from a woman aged 25 to 39 with glioma.

This rearrangement joins TRBV25-1 to TRBJ2-3; the D gene is possibly TRBD2 (7 bases). V lost 6 bases and J lost 6, with 10 bases in between. Germline V gene lookup returns CDR1 MGHDK and CDR2 SYGVNS. The CDR3 runs 12 residues. The DNA for the CDR3 is TGTGCCAGCAGCGGGGGGCCCGATACGCAGTATTTT. It translates to CASSGGPDTQYF.

This clone was observed a single time. V usage is TRBV7-9 and J usage is TRBJ1-1; D is unresolved. The germline V gene has CDR1 SEHNR and CDR2 FQNEAQ (reference sequence). There are 14 residues in the CDR3. V dropped 6 bases and J dropped 1 base, with 12 bases sitting between them. The CDR3 region has the DNA TGTGCCAGCAGTTCCCCGTGGAAGAACACTGAAGCTTTCTTT. Amino acid sequence: CASSSPWKNTEAFF.

The chain employs TRBV10-3 and TRBJ2-3; possibly TRBD1 or TRBD2 for D (6 bases each). Germline assignment: CDR1 ENHRY and CDR2 SYGVKD. The CDR3 length is 14 residues. V lost 1 base and J 5 bases, leaving 10 bases between the germline ends. The CDR3 bases are TGTGCCATCAGTGAGTTGGGGGGCGGAGATACGCAGTATTTT. This translates into CAISELGGGDTQYF.

The chain uses TRBV5-4 and TRBJ2-5; D is uncertain. V was shortened by 8 bases and J by 1 base, with 18 bases between the two germline ends. The CDR3 covers 15 residues. The germline V gene encodes CDR1 SGHNT and CDR2 YYREEE (reference sequence). CDR3 sequence: CARSEVRRCQETQYF. Written as DNA, the CDR3 is TGTGCCAGGTCAGAGGTGAGAAGGTGCCAAGAGACCCAGTACTTC.

The rearrangement joins TRBV9 to TRBJ2-6; D ambiguous. The V end lost 0 bases, the J end lost 3 bases, and 1 base lay between the germline ends. Germline V gene lookup returns CDR1 SGDLS and CDR2 YYNGEE. The CDR3 contains 13 residues. The CDR3 DNA reads TGTGCCAGCAGCGTAGATGGGGCCAACGTCCTGACTTTC. This codes for CASSVDGANVLTF.

This chain connects TRBV19 to TRBJ1-4; D is undetermined. V lost 5 bases, J lost 0 bases, and 13 bases lay in between. The CDR3 length is 16 residues. Germline loops: CDR1 LNHDA, CDR2 SQIVND (reference sequence). The CDR3: CASSEVPLSTNEKLFF. The CDR3 DNA is TGTGCCAGTAGTGAGGTACCCCTCTCAACTAATGAAAAACTGTTTTTT.

The chain joins TRBV7-9 to TRBJ1-5; 7 positions match TRBD1. The CDR3 consists of 16 residues. V lost 4 bases, J lost 1 base, and 7 bases stayed unmatched. Germline V CDR1 and CDR2: SEHNR, FQNEAQ (reference sequence). The chain's CDR3 is CASSSGGGRSNQPQHF. In DNA, the CDR3 is TGTGCCAGCAGCTCAGGAGGGGGCCGCAGCAATCAGCCCCAGCATTTT.

The table lists this clone with a few counts. V usage is TRBV29-1 and J usage is TRBJ1-1; no reliable D call. CDR3 size: 13 residues. Between the trimmed V and J ends, which lost 4 bases and 0 bases, there was a span of 9 bases. Germline CDR1 is SQVTM and CDR2 is ANQGSEA. The CDR3 reads CSVAETMNTEAFF. The CDR3 DNA reads TGCAGCGTTGCGGAGACCATGAACACTGAAGCTTTCTTT.

This chain joins TRBV5-1 and TRBJ2-1, with D maybe TRBD1 (6 bases). Trimming cost V 5 bases and J 9 bases, with 21 bases left between them. The germline CDR1 and CDR2 sequences are SGHRS and YFSETQ. This CDR3 contains 15 residues. CDR3 amino acids: CASRPVAGAFGEQFF. CDR3 sequence (DNA): TGCGCCAGCAGACCCGTGGCAGGGGCATTTGGTGAGCAGTTCTTC. Combining the CDR3 with reference TRBV5-1 and TRBJ2-1 gives the whole variable domain KAGVTQTPRYLIKTRGQQVTLSCSPISGHRSVSWYQQTPGQGLQFLFEYFSETQRNKGNFPGRFSGRQFSNSRSEMNVSTLELGDSALYLCASRPVAGAFGEQFFGPGTRLTVL.

V and J are TRBV5-5 and TRBJ2-7; 8 nucleotides match TRBD1. The junction had 3 bases not matched to a gene; V was cut back by 2 bases and J by 2 bases. The CDR3 length is 14 residues. The germline V gene has CDR1 SGHKS and CDR2 YYEKEE (reference sequence). The CDR3 region has the DNA TGTGCCAGCAGCTTTACAGGGGGTGCCTACGAGCAGTACTTC. Residues: CASSFTGGAYEQYF.

A single count supports this clone. This likely comes from a read error, as the CDR3 has no conserved phenylalanine or tryptophan at its end. The DNA is omitted, as the CDR3 cannot be located on it reliably, and the CDR3 follows TCRdb's listing. The V and J genes are TRBV5-6 and TRBJ2-3; TRBD1 is taken as the D call from the table, unchecked against the DNA. 15 amino acids form the CDR3, both terminal residues included. In germline, CDR1 is SGHDT, CDR2 YYEEEE. CDR3 region: CASSFLGQGVLPWDV.

J is TRBJ1-5 and V is TRBV19; D is undetermined. From germline, CDR1 is LNHDA and CDR2 SQIVND (reference sequence). The CDR3 has 13 amino acids. V was trimmed by 7 bases and J by 1 base, leaving 8 bases between them. The CDR3 nucleotides read TGTGCCAGTACGAGGGTCAGCAATCAGCCCCAGCATTTT. It yields the protein CASTRVSNQPQHF.

This clone occurred once. This chain joins TRBV7-8 and TRBJ1-1, with D possibly being TRBD1 (5 bases). CDR3 length: 16 residues. The germline V gene encodes CDR1 SGHVS and CDR2 FQNEAQ. Between the trimmed V and J ends, which lost 4 bases and 0 bases, there was a span of 15 bases. CDR3 protein: CASSSADRFMNTEAFF. DNA of the CDR3: TGTGCCAGCAGCTCGGCCGACAGATTCATGAACACTGAAGCTTTCTTT. The full variable domain, completed using reference TRBV7-8 and TRBJ1-1, is GAGVSQSPRYKVAKRGQDVALRCDPISGHVSLFWYQQALGQGPEFLTYFQNEAQLDKSGLPSDRFFAERPEGSVSTLKIQRTQQEDSAVYLCASSSADRFMNTEAFFGQGTRLTVV.

In this sample, this clone turned up once. CDR3 loop: CASTPSGPVYNSPLHF. The CDR3, as DNA: TGCGCCAGCACCCCTTCAGGTCCAGTCTATAATTCACCCCTCCACTTT. This sequence joins TRBV5-1 and TRBJ1-6; D gene unclear. Germline assignment: CDR1 SGHRS and CDR2 YFSETQ. Deletions cut 6 bases from V and 3 bases from J, with 16 bases between. The CDR3 covers 16 residues. The variable domain in full, with the rest retrieved from reference TRBV5-1 and TRBJ1-6, is KAGVTQTPRYLIKTRGQQVTLSCSPISGHRSVSWYQQTPGQGLQFLFEYFSETQRNKGNFPGRFSGRQFSNSRSEMNVSTLELGDSALYLCASTPSGPVYNSPLHFGNGTRLTVT.

The V call is TRBV2, the J call TRBJ1-5, with D uncertain. In germline, CDR1 is SNHLY, CDR2 FYNNEI. V lost 4 bases, J lost 4 bases, and 17 bases lay in between. This CDR3 has 16 amino acids. The CDR3 reads CASSVGRSGPNQPQHF. The CDR3 DNA follows: TGTGCCAGCAGTGTAGGTAGGTCCGGACCGAATCAGCCCCAGCATTTT.

The J gene is TRBJ1-1, the V gene TRBV25-1; D uncertain. The germline V gene encodes CDR1 MGHDK and CDR2 SYGVNS. This CDR3 comprises 15 residues. Between the trimmed V and J ends, which lost 1 base and 7 bases, there was a span of 16 bases. The chain's CDR3 is CASSESGSGRLEAFF. As DNA, the CDR3 is TGTGCCAGCAGTGAATCGGGATCGGGCCGACTTGAAGCTTTCTTT.

This clone has a handful of counts. The chain carries TRBV5-6 and TRBJ2-3; 9 bases agree with TRBD2. Trimming cost V 1 base and J 4 bases; bases outside gene matches: 4. The CDR3 runs to 15 residues. Germline V gene lookup returns CDR1 SGHDT and CDR2 YYEEEE. This chain's CDR3 is CASSLFSGGPDTQYF. The CDR3 DNA follows: TGTGCCAGCAGCTTGTTTAGCGGGGGTCCAGATACGCAGTATTTT. Combining the CDR3 with reference TRBV5-6 and TRBJ2-3 gives the whole variable domain DAGVTQSPTHLIKTRGQQVTLRCSPKSGHDTVSWYQQALGQGPQFIFQYYEEEERQRGNFPDRFSGHQFPNYSSELNVNALLLGDSALYLCASSLFSGGPDTQYFGPGTRLTVL.

The chain is built from TRBV6-5 and TRBJ1-2; D call uncertain. Germline CDR1 is MNHEY and CDR2 is SVGAGI. V was pared by 0 bases and J by 5 bases, with 13 bases between. The CDR3 covers 15 residues. The CDR3 loop is CASSYSTGIGYGYTF. The CDR3 DNA follows: TGTGCCAGCAGTTACTCGACCGGCATTGGGTATGGCTACACCTTC.

The CDR3 loop is CASRDRGSATNEKLFF. DNA of the CDR3: TGTGCCAGCAGGGACAGGGGATCAGCAACTAATGAAAAACTGTTTTTT. The chain has TRBV6-6 and TRBJ1-4; 9 positions agree with TRBD1. There are 16 residues in the CDR3. Germline CDR1 and CDR2: MNHNY and SVGAGI (reference sequence). The J segment lost 0 bases and the V segment lost 6 bases, leaving 5 bases of the junction unmatched.

This sequence joins TRBV6-5 and TRBJ2-7; 10 bases align to TRBD2. Per the germline V gene, CDR1 is MNHEY and CDR2 is SVGAGI. This CDR3 comprises 16 residues. V shed 2 bases, J shed 6 bases, and the junction held 10 bases outside the gene matches. The CDR3: CASSYAASGGRGEQYF. The CDR3 nucleotides are TGTGCCAGCAGTTACGCGGCTAGCGGGGGCAGGGGCGAGCAGTACTTC.

The chain uses TRBV2 and TRBJ1-2; the D gene is possibly TRBD1 (6 bases). The V end lost 6 bases, the J end lost 4 bases, and 12 bases lay between the germline ends. CDR3 length: 13 amino acids. Germline CDR1 reads SNHLY; CDR2 reads FYNNEI. CDR3 DNA sequence: TGTGCCAGCAGGCCCACAGGGACCTATGGCTACACCTTC. This gives the protein CASRPTGTYGYTF.

The chain has TRBV19 and TRBJ1-1; D is uncertain. V lost 5 bases and J lost 0, with 16 bases in between. CDR1 and CDR2 (germline): LNHDA, SQIVND (reference sequence). The CDR3 runs to 16 residues. DNA of the CDR3: TGTGCCAGTAGTGACCGGTCCACCCCGATGAACACTGAAGCTTTCTTT. Residues: CASSDRSTPMNTEAFF.

The chain is built from TRBV7-9 and TRBJ2-5; tentatively, D is TRBD2 (5 bases). There are 13 residues in the CDR3. Trimming stripped 11 bases from V and 2 bases from J, with 15 bases between. The germline gives CDR1 SEHNR, CDR2 FQNEAQ (reference sequence). The CDR3, as DNA: TGTGCCGCCGCGCCAGCGGTACAAGAGACCCAGTACTTC. Translating it yields CAAAPAVQETQYF. Supplemented by reference TRBV7-9 and TRBJ2-5, the full variable domain reads DTGVSQNPRHKITKRGQNVTFRCDPISEHNRLYWYRQTLGQGPEFLTYFQNEAQLEKSRLLSDRFSAERPKGSFSTLEIQRTEQGDSAMYLCAAAPAVQETQYFGPGTRLLVL.

CDR3 amino acids: CASSSRRSYNSPLHF. The DNA of the CDR3 is TGTGCCAGTAGCTCAAGGAGGTCCTATAATTCACCCCTCCACTTT. This sequence joins TRBV19 and TRBJ1-6, with D unresolved. V shed 6 bases and J shed 1 base, with 10 bases lying between them. The CDR3 is 15 residues long. Germline V CDR1 and CDR2: LNHDA, SQIVND (reference sequence).

V gene TRBV5-6 combines with J gene TRBJ1-2; D gene uncertain. Per the germline V gene, CDR1 is SGHDT and CDR2 is YYEEEE. This CDR3 has 12 residues. The V end was cut by 4 bases, the J end by 4 bases, with 8 bases between. CDR3 sequence reads: CASSPDFYGYTF. In DNA, the CDR3 is TGTGCCAGCAGCCCAGACTTCTATGGCTACACCTTC.

Turning to this clone: One junction end disagrees with the germline gene, perhaps due to a read error. The V gene is TRBV7-8, the J gene TRBJ1-2, with a tentative D call TRBD1 (5 bases). This CDR3 region has 16 residues. In germline, CDR1 is SGHVS, CDR2 FQNEAQ. CDR3 DNA: TGTGCCAGCAGCAGGACACCTCTCCATCCCAACTATGGCTACGCCTTC. It encodes CASSRTPLHPNYGYAF.